These 12 T cell receptor beta chains came from one sample sequenced in a study of patients and donors after allogeneic stem cell transplantation. TCRdb re-called the RT-PCR reads through MiXCR, storing one row per CDR3 protein. The data show fewer than 12,000 distinct CDR3 sequences, about 20% seen once. The specimen was blood, either unsorted or a sorted T cell fraction (not recorded which). These receptors all stem from a human donor who was either an allogeneic HSCT recipient or a stem cell or donor lymphocyte infusion donor (not recorded which). It is not recorded whose cells these are; they may come from a transplant donor.

This clonotype was seen many times. The chain uses TRBV10-3 and TRBJ1-1, with 9 bases fitting TRBD1. This CDR3 comprises 16 residues. CDR1 is ENHRY and CDR2 is SYGVKD in the germline V gene. Trimming at V came to 4 bases and at J to 0 bases, leaving 6 bases not matched to a gene. CDR3 sequence (DNA): TGTGCCATCAGTGGGGCGGGGACAGGGTTGAACACTGAAGCTTTCTTT. Translating it yields CAISGAGTGLNTEAFF.

This clonotype was observed once. V gene TRBV20-1 combines with J gene TRBJ2-7; D ambiguous. Trimming pared 3 bases from V and 8 bases from J, leaving 17 bases between. This CDR3 region has 13 residues. CDR1 and CDR2 from the germline V gene are DFQATT and SNEGSKA (reference sequence). CDR3 residues: CSAREVGGSKQYF. The CDR3, as DNA: TGCAGTGCTAGGGAAGTTGGTGGTAGCAAGCAGTACTTC.

The CDR3 nucleotides are TGTGCCGTCGGTCGGACAGGGGACTACAATGAGCAGTTCTTC. As protein: CAVGRTGDYNEQFF. The chain recombines TRBV10-3 with TRBJ2-1; 9 nucleotides agree with TRBD1. The CDR3 spans 14 residues. CDR1 ENHRY and CDR2 SYGVKD come from the germline V gene. The V gene end was trimmed by 11 bases and the J gene end by 3 bases; junction bases not matched to a gene: 8.

This clonotype was counted between two and nine times. The rearrangement uses TRBV14 and TRBJ2-1, with 8 bases lining up with TRBD1. In germline, CDR1 is SGHDN, CDR2 FVKESK. This CDR3 is built from 16 residues. V shed 3 bases, J shed 4 bases, and the junction held 8 bases outside the gene matches. The CDR3 nucleotides are TGTGCCAGCAGCCATCTGACAGGGGAAGGGTACAATGAGCAGTTCTTC. Encoded protein: CASSHLTGEGYNEQFF.

This clonotype showed up just a few times. The rearrangement links TRBV20-1 to TRBJ1-1; 9 bases map to TRBD1. Germline CDR1 is DFQATT and CDR2 is SNEGSKA (reference sequence). V gave up 5 bases and J gave up 6 bases; unmatched junction bases: 4. This CDR3 contains 12 residues. The CDR3 here is CSAHRGQPEAFF. Written as DNA, the CDR3 is TGCAGTGCTCACAGGGGGCAGCCTGAAGCTTTCTTT.

V usage is TRBV20-1 and J usage is TRBJ1-1, with TRBD1 matching over 8 bases. This CDR3 contains 16 residues. CDR1 and CDR2 (germline): DFQATT, SNEGSKA (reference sequence). The V segment lost 1 base and the J segment 4 bases; nucleotides outside the gene matches: 11. CDR3 region: CSARGLGQGSSTEAFF. In DNA, the CDR3 is TGCAGTGCTAGAGGGTTAGGACAGGGAAGTTCCACTGAAGCTTTCTTT.

The chain is built from TRBV6-5 and TRBJ2-2; D not certain. V was clipped by 4 bases and J by 8 bases, with 5 bases between them. The CDR3 has 11 amino acids. Per germline, CDR1 MNHEY and CDR2 SVGAGI. CDR3 sequence reads: CASSLWGELFF. The CDR3 nucleotides are TGTGCCAGCAGTTTATGGGGGGAGCTGTTTTTT.

The chain uses TRBV6-6 and TRBJ1-4; 7 bases match TRBD1. V dropped 0 bases and J dropped 5; count of bases not matched to a gene: 0. Per the germline V gene, CDR1 is MNHNY and CDR2 is SVGAGI (reference sequence). The CDR3 is made up of 14 amino acids. For the CDR3, the DNA is TGTGCCAGCAGTTACTCGACAGGGAATGAAAAACTGTTTTTT. The encoded protein is CASSYSTGNEKLFF.

This clonotype was observed many times. The gene calls are TRBV5-1 and TRBJ2-7, with 7 bases lining up with TRBD1. CDR3 length: 15 residues. V shed 4 bases, J shed 0 bases, and the junction held 7 bases outside the gene matches. Germline V gene sequence: CDR1 SGHRS, CDR2 YFSETQ. The CDR3 is CASSATGVPSYEQYF. DNA of the CDR3: TGCGCCAGCAGCGCAACAGGGGTCCCCTCCTACGAGCAGTACTTC.

This clonotype showed up just a few times. The V and J genes are TRBV7-9 and TRBJ2-3, with 9 positions matching TRBD2. The CDR3 sequence is 17 residues long. With 5 bases clipped from V and 5 bases from J, the junction kept 14 bases outside the gene matches. Germline CDR1 SEHNR, CDR2 FQNEAQ (reference sequence). CDR3: CASSNNPGLAIGDTQYF. The CDR3 bases are TGTGCCAGCAGCAATAACCCGGGACTAGCCATTGGAGATACGCAGTATTTT.

This clonotype appeared many times. The chain joins TRBV6-5 to TRBJ2-5; 12 nucleotides align to TRBD1. V lost 6 bases to trimming and J lost 0 bases; unmatched junction nucleotides: 11. The V gene's germline CDR1 is MNHEY and CDR2 SVGAGI. CDR3 size: 18 residues. The CDR3, as DNA: TGTGCCAGCAGCTCACCGGGACAGGGGGCGCGGGACCAAGAGACCCAGTACTTC. Residues: CASSSPGQGARDQETQYF.

This chain links TRBV5-1 with TRBJ2-3; 8 bases align to TRBD1. CDR1 is SGHRS and CDR2 is YFSETQ in the germline V gene. J gave up 6 bases and V 4 bases, and 7 bases lay outside the gene matches. The CDR3 loop spans 14 amino acids. CDR3 residues: CASSETNRGDTQYF. The CDR3 region has the DNA TGCGCCAGCAGCGAAACTAACAGGGGGGATACGCAGTATTTT.